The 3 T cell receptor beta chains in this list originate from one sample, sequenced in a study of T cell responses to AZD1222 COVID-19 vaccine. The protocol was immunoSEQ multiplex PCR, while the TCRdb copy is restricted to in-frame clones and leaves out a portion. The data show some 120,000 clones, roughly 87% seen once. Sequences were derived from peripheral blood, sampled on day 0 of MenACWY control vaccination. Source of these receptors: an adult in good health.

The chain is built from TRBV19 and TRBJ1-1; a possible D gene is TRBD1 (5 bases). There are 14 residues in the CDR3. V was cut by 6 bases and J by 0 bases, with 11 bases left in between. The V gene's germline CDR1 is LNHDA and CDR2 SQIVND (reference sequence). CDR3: CASRAGLMNTEAFF. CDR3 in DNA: TGTGCCAGTAGGGCGGGACTGATGAACACTGAAGCTTTCTTT.

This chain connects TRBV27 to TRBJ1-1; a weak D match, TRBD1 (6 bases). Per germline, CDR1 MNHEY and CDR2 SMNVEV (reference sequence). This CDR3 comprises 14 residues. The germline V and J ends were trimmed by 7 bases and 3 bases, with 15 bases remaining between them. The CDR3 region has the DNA TGTGCCAGCACGAATCATGGGGGCGACACTGAAGCTTTCTTT. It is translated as CASTNHGGDTEAFF.

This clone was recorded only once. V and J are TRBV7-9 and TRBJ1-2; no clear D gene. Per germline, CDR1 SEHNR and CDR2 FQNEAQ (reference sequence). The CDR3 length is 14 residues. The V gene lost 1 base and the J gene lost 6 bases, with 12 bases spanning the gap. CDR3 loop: CASSLVSDKHGYTF. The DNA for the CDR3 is TGTGCCAGCAGCTTAGTTTCTGACAAGCATGGCTACACCTTC.